Sequencing of this TCR beta chain was carried out in a study of CD8 T cells in ankylosing spondylitis. Study findings and constraints: A motif of fewer than ten highly homologous TCR beta variants was seen as apparently characteristic of ankylosing spondylitis blood.

Germline CDR1 reads SGHRS; CDR2 reads YFSETQ. This CDR3 has 13 amino acids. The V end lost 6 bases, the J end lost 1 base, and 10 bases lay between the germline ends. With molecular barcodes, quantitative 5'-RACE was used to make the TCR beta libraries. Each CDR3 protein gets one entry after TCRdb re-called the 5' RACE reads with MiXCR. The data hold 470,000 or so distinct CDR3 sequences, with 25% to 30% observed a single time. This clonotype was detected only a few times. Its specificity is unknown. The chain recombines TRBV5-1 with TRBJ1-1, with D unclear. Sequencing used blood, either unsorted or a sorted T cell fraction (not recorded which). The clonotype was recovered from a male donor with ankylosing spondylitis. The CDR3 loop is CASTYDPNTEAFF. CDR3 nucleotides: TGCGCCAGCACCTACGACCCGAACACTGAAGCTTTCTTT.